Following are 21 T cell receptor beta chains from one sample sequenced in a study of technical replicates of blood from a handful of donors. This table comes from immunoSEQ multiplex PCR, and its TCRdb copy is limited to in-frame clones, with some not included. This table has more than 65,000 clones, 96% appearing once. Sample: T cells isolated from PBMCs. These receptors originate from a human donor in good health.

V and J are TRBV11-3 and TRBJ2-3, with 7 nucleotides matching TRBD1. CDR1 is SGHNT, CDR2 YENEEA, per germline. The CDR3 covers 15 residues. The junction had 6 bases not matched to a gene; V was cut back by 3 bases and J by 3 bases. CDR3 region: CASSLEGTATDTQYF. The CDR3 DNA is TGTGCCAGCAGCTTGGAAGGGACAGCAACAGATACGCAGTATTTT.

The chain combines TRBV30 with TRBJ2-1; TRBD1 is a possible D gene (6 bases). The germline V gene has CDR1 GTSNPN and CDR2 SVGIG (reference sequence). CDR3 length: 11 amino acids. V lost 4 bases, J lost 6 bases, and 7 bases lay in between. CDR3 DNA: TGTGCCTGGATGACAGGCAATGAGCAGTTCTTC. Protein product: CAWMTGNEQFF.

This chain uses TRBV28 with TRBJ1-1; D remains ambiguous. Germline V gene lookup returns CDR1 MDHEN and CDR2 SYDVKM. Trimming cost V 6 bases and J 13 bases, with 24 bases left between them. The CDR3 length is 14 residues. CDR3 protein: CASSLDPKTNKGFF. The CDR3 DNA reads as TGTGCCAGCAGCCTCGACCCAAAGACTAATAAAGGTTTCTTT.

The CDR3 DNA sequence: TGTGCCATCAGTGAACAGGGACAAGCAAAAAAGGCTTTCTTT. Protein sequence: CAISEQGQAKKAFF. The chain couples TRBV10-3 to TRBJ1-1, with D possibly TRBD1 on 6 matching bases. This CDR3 is 14 amino acids long. The germline gives CDR1 ENHRY, CDR2 SYGVKD. Deletions cut 3 bases from V and 11 bases from J, with 19 bases between.

This chain links TRBV27 with TRBJ1-2; 10 bases align to TRBD1. V was clipped by 8 bases and J by 2 bases; unmatched bases: 5. The CDR3 runs to 14 residues. CDR1 MNHEY and CDR2 SMNVEV come from the germline V gene (reference sequence). CDR3 sequence: CASAWTGGNYGYTF. Here the CDR3 DNA reads TGTGCCAGCGCGTGGACAGGGGGAAACTATGGCTACACCTTC.

This clone was recorded only once. V is TRBV19 and J is TRBJ1-4, with TRBD1 as a possible D gene (6 bases). CDR3 length: 16 amino acids. Trimming took off 4 bases at V and 6 bases at J, with 18 bases between the two ends. The germline gives CDR1 LNHDA, CDR2 SQIVND (reference sequence). The CDR3 nucleotides read TGTGCCAGTAGTACTGATCACGGGGGGGCGCATGAAAAACTGTTTTTT. This codes for CASSTDHGGAHEKLFF.

J is TRBJ2-1 and V is TRBV4-2, with TRBD2 matching over 12 bases. Germline CDR1 reads LGHNA; CDR2 reads YNFKEQ. The CDR3 loop spans 16 amino acids. The V gene end was trimmed by 0 bases and the J gene end by 8 bases; junction bases not matched to a gene: 5. CDR3 loop: CASSQEGLAGTDEQFF. In nucleotides, the CDR3 is TGTGCCAGCAGCCAAGAAGGACTAGCGGGGACGGATGAGCAGTTCTTC.

The chain employs TRBV25-1 and TRBJ1-2; maybe TRBD1 (6 bases). Trimming took off 2 bases at V and 6 bases at J, with 10 bases between the two ends. The CDR3 runs to 13 residues. CDR1 and CDR2 from the germline V gene are MGHDK and SYGVNS. The CDR3 sequence is CASSERYRDGYTF. The CDR3 bases are TGTGCCAGCAGTGAAAGGTACAGGGATGGCTACACCTTC.

The CDR3 nucleotides are TGTGCCAGCTGGGGACTAGCGGGAGGCCAAGAGACCCAGTACTTC. This gives the protein CASWGLAGGQETQYF. V is TRBV27 and J is TRBJ2-5; 15 nucleotides agree with TRBD2. There are 15 residues in the CDR3. Germline V gene data show CDR1 as MNHEY and CDR2 as SMNVEV (reference sequence). The J segment lost 1 base and the V segment lost 8 bases, leaving 2 bases of the junction unmatched.

This chain links TRBV7-2 with TRBJ2-7, with 12 bases that match TRBD2. The CDR3 is 14 residues long. Germline CDR1 is SGHTA and CDR2 is FQGNSA. V shed 4 bases and J 4 bases; nucleotides not matched to a gene: 2. The CDR3 nucleotides read TGTGCCAGCAGCTCTCTAGCGGGAGGGTACGAGCAGTACTTC. This codes for CASSSLAGGYEQYF. The full variable domain, with the rest looked up from reference TRBV7-2 and TRBJ2-7, is GAGVSQSPSNKVTEKGKDVELRCDPISGHTALYWYRQSLGQGLEFLIYFQGNSAPDKSGLPSDRFSAERTGGSVSTLTIQRTQQEDSAVYLCASSSLAGGYEQYFGPGTRLTVT.

This chain connects TRBV7-9 to TRBJ2-1; 7 bases fit TRBD2. V gave up 8 bases and J gave up 2 bases; unmatched junction bases: 3. CDR1 is SEHNR, CDR2 FQNEAQ, per germline (reference sequence). The CDR3 covers 13 residues. The CDR3 DNA sequence: TGTGCCAGCCTAGCGGAGACCTACAATGAGCAGTTCTTC. It is translated as CASLAETYNEQFF. The variable domain in full, with the rest retrieved from reference TRBV7-9 and TRBJ2-1, is DTGVSQNPRHKITKRGQNVTFRCDPISEHNRLYWYRQTLGQGPEFLTYFQNEAQLEKSRLLSDRFSAERPKGSFSTLEIQRTEQGDSAMYLCASLAETYNEQFFGPGTRLTVL.

This clone turned up a few times. The chain combines TRBV5-6 with TRBJ2-6; TRBD2 agrees at 7 bases. The CDR3 runs to 18 residues. Germline V lookup: CDR1 SGHDT, CDR2 YYEEEE. V shed 4 bases, J shed 1 base, and the junction held 11 bases outside the gene matches. This CDR3 is CASSRTGGLLSGANVLTF. The CDR3 bases are TGTGCCAGCAGCCGGACCGGGGGGTTGCTTTCTGGGGCCAACGTCCTGACTTTC. The full variable domain, rest sourced from reference TRBV5-6 and TRBJ2-6, is DAGVTQSPTHLIKTRGQQVTLRCSPKSGHDTVSWYQQALGQGPQFIFQYYEEEERQRGNFPDRFSGHQFPNYSSELNVNALLLGDSALYLCASSRTGGLLSGANVLTFGAGSRLTVL.

V gene TRBV9 combines with J gene TRBJ1-2; 7 bases line up with TRBD1. Germline V CDR1 and CDR2: SGDLS, YYNGEE. The CDR3 runs 16 residues. The V gene end was trimmed by 5 bases and the J gene end by 2 bases; junction bases not matched to a gene: 12. CDR3 sequence: CASRAVGAGGNYGYTF. The CDR3 DNA follows: TGTGCCAGCAGAGCAGTAGGGGCAGGGGGAAACTATGGCTACACCTTC.

The chain uses TRBV5-6 and TRBJ1-5; TRBD1 matches at 8 bases. Trimming at V came to 4 bases and at J to 4 bases, leaving 7 bases not matched to a gene. Germline V gene sequence: CDR1 SGHDT, CDR2 YYEEEE. The CDR3 has 15 residues. Here the CDR3 reads CASSHYGQGNQPQHF. As DNA, the CDR3 is TGTGCCAGCAGCCATTACGGACAGGGTAATCAGCCCCAGCATTTT.

V and J are TRBV27 and TRBJ2-2; D is possibly TRBD1 (5 bases). V gave up 3 bases and J gave up 4 bases, with 12 bases separating them. Germline V lookup: CDR1 MNHEY, CDR2 SMNVEV (reference sequence). CDR3 size: 15 residues. The CDR3 DNA is TGTGCCAGCAGTTTTAGGGGCAAGGGCACCGGGGAGCTGTTTTTT. Its protein is CASSFRGKGTGELFF.

The chain joins TRBV6-6 to TRBJ2-3; tentative D call: TRBD2 (7 bases). CDR3 length: 15 amino acids. CDR1 MNHNY and CDR2 SVGAGI come from the germline V gene (reference sequence). With 2 bases removed from V and 1 base from J, the gap between germline ends came to 10 bases. The CDR3 sequence: CASSYGRGRTDTQYF. DNA for the CDR3: TGTGCCAGCAGTTACGGGCGGGGGCGCACAGATACGCAGTATTTT.

The V and J genes are TRBV5-6 and TRBJ1-3; D is perhaps TRBD1 (5 bases). Germline CDR1 reads SGHDT; CDR2 reads YYEEEE. The V end lost 0 bases, the J end lost 4 bases, and 11 bases lay between the germline ends. The CDR3 consists of 15 residues. The DNA of the CDR3 is TGTGCCAGCAGCTTGGGCGGGGGAACAGGAAACACCATATATTTT. Its protein is CASSLGGGTGNTIYF.

The chain links TRBV6-5 to TRBJ2-5; TRBD2 matches at 7 bases. The CDR3 loop spans 15 amino acids. Looked up from germline, CDR1 is MNHEY and CDR2 is SVGAGI. The trim removed 7 bases at V and 5 bases at J, leaving 13 bases unmatched. The CDR3 DNA reads as TGTGCCAGCAAGCTCACCCTTGGGGGAGGGGAGACCCAGTACTTC. It translates to CASKLTLGGGETQYF.

The genes are TRBV28 and TRBJ2-2; TRBD2 might be the D (5 bases). Germline V gene sequence: CDR1 MDHEN, CDR2 SYDVKM. Trimming removed 3 bases from V and 1 base from J, with 6 bases in between. The CDR3 spans 14 residues. Here the CDR3 reads CASSFGENTGELFF. The CDR3 DNA follows: TGTGCCAGCAGTTTCGGGGAGAACACCGGGGAGCTGTTTTTT.

The chain combines TRBV7-8 with TRBJ1-1; TRBD1 is a possible D gene (5 bases). The CDR3 spans 15 residues. The ends were cut back, 6 bases at V and 5 bases at J, with 19 bases in the middle. Germline V gene lookup returns CDR1 SGHVS and CDR2 FQNEAQ. This CDR3 reads CASRLLPTGVTEAFF. The CDR3 nucleotides read TGTGCCAGCAGACTTCTCCCGACGGGGGTTACTGAAGCTTTCTTT.

This chain links TRBV6-5 with TRBJ2-7; TRBD2 agrees at 7 bases. This CDR3 comprises 13 residues. Trimming took 6 bases from V and 3 from J; bases not matched to a gene: 5. Germline values: CDR1 MNHEY, CDR2 SVGAGI. The CDR3 nucleotides read TGTGCCAGCAGCCCCGGGAGGTTCTACGAGCAGTACTTC. It encodes CASSPGRFYEQYF.